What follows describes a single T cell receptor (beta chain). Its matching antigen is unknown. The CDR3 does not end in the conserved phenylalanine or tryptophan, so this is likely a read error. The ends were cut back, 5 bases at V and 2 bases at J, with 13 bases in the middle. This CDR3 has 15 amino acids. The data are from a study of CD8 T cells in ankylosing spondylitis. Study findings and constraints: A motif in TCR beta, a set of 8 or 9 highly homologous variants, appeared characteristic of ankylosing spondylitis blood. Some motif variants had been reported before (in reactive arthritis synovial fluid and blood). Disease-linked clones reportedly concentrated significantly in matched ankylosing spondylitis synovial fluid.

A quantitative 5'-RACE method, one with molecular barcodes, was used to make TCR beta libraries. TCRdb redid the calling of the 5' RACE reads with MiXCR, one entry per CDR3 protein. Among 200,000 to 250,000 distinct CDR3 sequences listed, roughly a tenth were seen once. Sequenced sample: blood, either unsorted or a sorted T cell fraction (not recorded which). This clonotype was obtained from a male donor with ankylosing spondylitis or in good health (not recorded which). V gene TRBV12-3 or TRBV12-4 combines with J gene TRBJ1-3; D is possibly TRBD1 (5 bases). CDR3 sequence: CASSLSGVTGNTIYY. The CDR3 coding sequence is TGTGCCAGCAGTCTGTCGGGGGTGACTGGAAACACCATATATTAT.